This TCR beta chain was obtained from a study of blood T cell repertoires in COVID-19 (dated by TCRdb to 2020 to 2022). Background on the whole study: Samples from collaborators originated in the United States, Italy and Spain and spanned both the acute and convalescent phases of COVID-19. The material from the prospective study consisted of cDNA or gDNA derived from T cells, B-cell-depleted T cells, or PBMCs. Subjects who had been exposed to COVID-19, were actively infected with it, or had recovered from it provided the deeply sampled blood TCRbeta repertoires that made up the dataset. A de-identified subject ID, COVID-19 status, age in years and sex were almost always included in the sample metadata. Where HLA class I and class II types were available, the types were taken from metadata supplied by the sample provider, not from assay-based typing. The samples were drawn from two sources: the first 160 participants of the ongoing ImmuneRACE study, and 950 to 1,500 subjects contributed by 6 global collaborators. A freely available public database, intended as a resource for researchers studying the immune response to SARS-CoV-2, is where the repertoires were released.

TCRbeta CDR3 regions were amplified from genomic DNA using the immunoSEQ Assay, a bias-controlled multiplex PCR. The published analysis was carried out like this. Nucleated cell counts per sample were estimated from amplification of reference gene primers within the assay. Sequence reads were collapsed and filtered to measure the absolute abundance of every unique TCRbeta CDR3 rearrangement. For each sample, productive Simpson clonality was calculated as the square root of Simpson's diversity index across productive rearrangements. TCRdb stores this immuneACCESS table with in-frame sequences only. Part of the clones is absent; in the studies checked, under half of the shortfall reflects unresolved V genes, and no reason is known for the rest. V and J calls and clone size come straight from that table; D and trimming were deduced from the DNA. This sample gives a few hundred thousand clones in total; around 88% of them show up just once. In total, the top ten clones hold roughly 7.2% of the sample.

A note on this clone: Its antigen has not been determined. The sample holds no much larger clone one base away, and base qualities are not on file.

One collaborating source in Seattle enrolled patients while the patients were actively infected and followed the patients over time throughout the course of disease. Whole blood was collected in K2EDTA tubes by collaborating institutions according to the institutions' own protocols. For TCRbeta analysis, collaborators shipped samples in one of three forms: frozen whole blood, isolated PBMCs, or DNA extracted from either of those sample types. From its cysteine to its phenylalanine, the CDR3 spans 14 amino acids. Only CDR3 DNA is held: 42 bases, read in frame from base 1. The germline ends are 13 bases apart after V is trimmed by 0 bases and J by 8 bases. CDR1 and CDR2 (LGHNA, YSLEER) derive from the germline V gene. The investigation overall reported the following: The amount of clinical and demographic metadata varied by source and participant and was provided uncurated.

Recombination linked TRBV4-3 to TRBJ1-2; there is no confident call for the D gene. The clonotype originates from a woman aged 60-75 years with COVID-19, enrolled during active disease. Sequenced material: peripheral blood. Read as DNA, the sequence is TGCGCCAGCAGCCAAGATAGCGCGGAGCGGGGCTACACCTTC. This is translated as CASSQDSAERGYTF.